These T cell receptor beta chains were read from a single sample in a study of blood T cell repertoires in COVID-19. Clones were read by immunoSEQ multiplex PCR, and TCRdb kept only the in-frame ones, dropping some. The sample holds tens of thousands of clones; approximately 89% are singletons and the top ten take around 9.1%. The sample consisted of peripheral blood. The receptors were sampled from a human donor in a cohort sampled during active COVID-19. Each CDR3 is given with its conserved first and last residue. The D gene is left open where the match is weak. Clone size, where shown, is once, few, many, or a class for clones that have expanded.

clone size | CDR3 length | J gene | D gene | V gene | CDR3 DNA | CDR3 protein
. | 15 | TRBJ2-1 | . | TRBV11-2 | TGTGCCAGCAGCCCGGGTCCACACCCAGCCAATGAGCAGTTCTTC | CASSPGPHPANEQFF
. | 15 | TRBJ2-5 | . | TRBV30 | TGTGCCTGGACCTGGGGCCGTTCGAGGCTAGAGACCCAGTACTTC | CAWTWGRSRLETQYF
. | 13 | TRBJ2-7 | . | TRBV4-2 | TGTGCCAGCAGCCAAGCCTCCGGCTACGAGCAGTACTTC | CASSQASGYEQYF
. | 16 | TRBJ1-4 | TRBD1 | TRBV11-2 | TGTGCCAGCAGCGCTAAAGACAGGGGGCTACGGGAAAAACTGTTTTTT | CASSAKDRGLREKLFF
. | 12 | TRBJ1-2 | . | TRBV5-4 | TGTGCCAGCAGCTCCGCAGGGTATGGCTACACCTTC | CASSSAGYGYTF
once | 15 | TRBJ1-5 | . | TRBV23-1 | TGCGCCAGCACACGACGGGGGTATAGCAATCAGCCCCAGCATTTT | CASTRRGYSNQPQHF
. | 13 | TRBJ1-1 | TRBD1 | TRBV2 | TGTGCCAGCAGGGACAGGGGAGACACTGAAGCTTTCTTT | CASRDRGDTEAFF
once | 20 | TRBJ1-4 | . | TRBV21-1 | TGTGCCAGCAGCAAAAGGGTTGCCGACAGCCAAGGGCAAACTAATGAAAAACTGTTTTTT | CASSKRVADSQGQTNEKLFF
. | 13 | TRBJ2-7 | TRBD1 | TRBV11-2 | TGTGCCAGCACCCCCGACAGGGGGCAAGAGCAGTACTTC | CASTPDRGQEQYF
. | 13 | TRBJ1-1 | . | TRBV19 | TGTGCCAGTAGTCGAGGAGATTACACTGAAGCTTTCTTT | CASSRGDYTEAFF
. | 15 | TRBJ2-1 | . | TRBV24-1 | TGTGCCACCAGTGATTCTACTAAAGCGGGCAATGAGCAGTTCTTC | CATSDSTKAGNEQFF
. | 16 | TRBJ1-3 | . | TRBV6-1 | TGTGCCAGCAGTGAAGTGGGCCTGATCTCTGGAAACACCATATATTTT | CASSEVGLISGNTIYF
. | 13 | TRBJ2-7 | . | TRBV10-3 | TGTGCCATCAGTGAGTCGGTCGGCTACGAGCAGTACTTC | CAISESVGYEQYF
. | 11 | TRBJ2-7 | . | TRBV10-2 | TGCGCCAGCAGACTCTCCTACGAGCAGTACTTC | CASRLSYEQYF
. | 13 | TRBJ2-7 | . | TRBV12-3/TRBV12-4 | TGTGCCAGCAGTCCCTCATCGGCCTACGAGCAGTACTTC | CASSPSSAYEQYF
. | 13 | TRBJ1-1 | TRBD1 | TRBV9 | TGTGCCAGCAAAGGGGGCGGTGACACTGAAGCTTTCTTT | CASKGGGDTEAFF
. | 16 | TRBJ1-1 | . | TRBV2 | TGTGCCAGCAGCCTCGGGGGGATGGGGGAAAACACTGAAGCTTTCTTT | CASSLGGMGENTEAFF
. | 17 | TRBJ1-3 | TRBD1 | TRBV10-3 | TGTGCCATCAGCGCCTGGGACAGGGAAAGCTCTGGAAACACCATATATTTT | CAISAWDRESSGNTIYF
. | 12 | TRBJ1-2 | . | TRBV6-4 | TGTGCCAGAACAGGGTCTAACTATGGCTACACCTTC | CARTGSNYGYTF
. | 15 | TRBJ2-3 | TRBD2 | TRBV3-1/TRBV3-2 | TGTGCCAGCAGCTCGGGACTAGCGGCGATAGATACGCAGTATTTT | CASSSGLAAIDTQYF
. | 15 | TRBJ2-7 | . | TRBV7-2 | TGTGCCAGCAGCGTGACGGGACAAAGCTCGTACGAGCAGTACTTC | CASSVTGQSSYEQYF
. | 14 | TRBJ2-7 | TRBD1 | TRBV28 | TGTGCCAGCAGTTTTCCGGGACAGCCCTACGAGCAGTACTTC | CASSFPGQPYEQYF
. | 16 | TRBJ1-5 | . | TRBV7-8 | TGTGCCAGCAGCTTTACAGGAGAATCTAGCAATCAGCCCCAGCATTTT | CASSFTGESSNQPQHF
. | 14 | TRBJ1-2 | . | TRBV18 | TGTGCCAGCTCACCACGGGGGGAAGCGGAGGGCTACACCTTC | CASSPRGEAEGYTF
. | 12 | TRBJ1-5 | . | TRBV2 | TGTGCCAGCAGAACGGGAAGTCAGCCCCAGCATTTT | CASRTGSQPQHF
. | 11 | TRBJ2-7 | . | TRBV2 | TGTGCCAGCCTGAGCTCCTACGAGCAGTACTTC | CASLSSYEQYF
. | 15 | TRBJ2-7 | TRBD1 | TRBV7-8 | TGTGCCAGCAGCTTAGACGGGACAGCCTCCTACGAGCAGTACTTC | CASSLDGTASYEQYF
. | 13 | TRBJ1-1 | . | TRBV5-1 | TGCGCCAGCAGCTTGGGAGGTTCCGACTTGGCTTTCTTT | CASSLGGSDLAFF
once | 15 | TRBJ2-7 | . | TRBV5-1 | TGCGCCAGCAGCTTGGCCGGCGGGGGCACCTACGAGCAGTACTTC | CASSLAGGGTYEQYF
. | 15 | TRBJ1-1 | TRBD1 | TRBV9 | TGTGCCAGCAGCGTAGAAACAGGGGAATCGACTGAAGCTTTCTTT | CASSVETGESTEAFF
. | 13 | TRBJ2-7 | TRBD1 | TRBV5-6 | TGTGCCAGCAGCCAAGGGACAGGGGGCGAGCAGTACTTC | CASSQGTGGEQYF
. | 15 | TRBJ2-3 | . | TRBV27 | TGTGCCAGCAGTTTAGGGCCAGTAAGCACAGATACGCAGTATTTT | CASSLGPVSTDTQYF
. | 16 | TRBJ2-7 | . | TRBV7-2 | TGTGCCAGCAGCTTAGAAAGCAGGGGCCTCTCCTACGAGCAGTACTTC | CASSLESRGLSYEQYF
. | 16 | TRBJ2-2 | TRBD2 | TRBV11-2 | TGTGCCAGCAGCAGGACTAGCGGGGGAAACACCGGGGAGCTGTTTTTT | CASSRTSGGNTGELFF
. | 13 | TRBJ1-2 | TRBD1 | TRBV29-1 | TGCAGCGTTGGTAAAGGGGGACAGTATGGCTACACCTTC | CSVGKGGQYGYTF
. | 13 | TRBJ1-6 | TRBD1 | TRBV2 | TGTGTCGAATGTTGGGACAGGAATTCACCCCTCCACTTT | CVECWDRNSPLHF
. | 14 | TRBJ1-1 | . | TRBV19 | TGTGCCAGTAGTATAGGCAGGGGAAACACTGAAGCTTTCTTT | CASSIGRGNTEAFF
. | 17 | TRBJ2-1 | TRBD1 | TRBV27 | TGTGCCAGCAGACGAACTGTATGGACAGGGCGATACAATGAGCAGTTCTTC | CASRRTVWTGRYNEQFF
. | 15 | TRBJ2-3 | TRBD2 | TRBV18 | TGTGCCAGCTCACCGGGAGCGGGGGGAGCAGATACGCAGTATTTT | CASSPGAGGADTQYF
. | 16 | TRBJ1-1 | TRBD1 | TRBV10-3 | TGTGCCATCAGTGATAGTCCGGGACAGGGTGACACTGAAGCTTTCTTT | CAISDSPGQGDTEAFF
. | 15 | TRBJ1-6 | TRBD1 | TRBV15 | TGTGCCACCAGCAGGACAGGGTCTCGCGGTTCACCCCTCCACTTT | CATSRTGSRGSPLHF
. | 12 | TRBJ2-7 | . | TRBV11-2 | TGTGCCAGCAGCTTAGATACAGGGAAGCAGTACTTC | CASSLDTGKQYF
. | 14 | TRBJ1-2 | TRBD1 | TRBV7-3 | TGTGCCAGCAGCTTCGCTTCGACAGGGGAAGGCTACACCTTC | CASSFASTGEGYTF
few | 15 | TRBJ1-5 | . | TRBV27 | TGTGCCAGCCGGGCGGAGGGCGGTGGGCGGCAGCCCCAGCATTTT | CASRAEGGGRQPQHF
. | 15 | TRBJ1-1 | . | TRBV2 | TGTGCCAGCACCCCGACAGTGGGGGGAAGCACTGAAGCTTTCTTT | CASTPTVGGSTEAFF
. | 18 | TRBJ2-6 | . | TRBV7-3 | TGTGCCAGCAGCCTGACGGGGAGCCCTAACTCTGGGGCCAACGTCCTGACTTTC | CASSLTGSPNSGANVLTF
once | 12 | TRBJ1-1 | . | TRBV19 | TGTGCCAGTAAAACTGGGAACACTGAAGCTTTCTTT | CASKTGNTEAFF
. | 17 | TRBJ1-1 | . | TRBV27 | TGTGCCAGCAGTTTATCTCACGAGAACAGGGAGAGCACTGAAGCTTTCTTT | CASSLSHENRESTEAFF
. | 12 | TRBJ2-7 | TRBD1 | TRBV9 | TGTGCCAGCAGCGTAGGGACAGGGGACCAGTACTTC | CASSVGTGDQYF
once | 13 | TRBJ2-5 | . | TRBV24-1 | TGTGCCACCGGTAACGTACTAGATTCCGCCCAGTACTTC | CATGNVLDSAQYF
once | 15 | TRBJ1-3 | . | TRBV6-5 | TGTGCCAGCACCTCGGGGGGGGTCTCTGGAAACACCATATATTTT | CASTSGGVSGNTIYF
. | 16 | TRBJ1-1 | TRBD1 | TRBV4-3 | TGCGCCAGCAGCCAAGGACCGGGACAGCAGAACACTGAAGCTTTCTTT | CASSQGPGQQNTEAFF
. | 14 | TRBJ2-7 | TRBD1 | TRBV30 | TGTGCCTGGAGTGCCGGGACAGTAATCTACGAGCAGTACTTC | CAWSAGTVIYEQYF
. | 16 | TRBJ1-2 | TRBD1 | TRBV10-3 | TGTGCCAGCAAGGAGGGACAGGGGAAGGCGGTGTATGGCTACACCTTC | CASKEGQGKAVYGYTF
. | 15 | TRBJ2-7 | . | TRBV11-2 | TGTGCCAGCAGCTTAGGTGGGACATTCTCCTACGAGCAGTACTTC | CASSLGGTFSYEQYF
. | 15 | TRBJ2-3 | TRBD2 | TRBV14 | TGTGCCAGCAGCCCCCCCAGCGGGGGGACAGATACGCAGTATTTT | CASSPPSGGTDTQYF
. | 14 | TRBJ1-2 | . | TRBV7-3 | TGTGCCAGCAGCTTAAGCCCGACAGGATATGGCTACACCTTC | CASSLSPTGYGYTF
. | 16 | TRBJ1-1 | . | TRBV27 | TGTGCCAGCAGTTCCCCGGCCCTGACAGGGAACACTGAAGCTTTCTTT | CASSSPALTGNTEAFF
. | 15 | TRBJ2-7 | . | TRBV9 | TGTGCCAGCAGCGTAGACCCAGGGCCATCCTACGAGCAGTACTTC | CASSVDPGPSYEQYF